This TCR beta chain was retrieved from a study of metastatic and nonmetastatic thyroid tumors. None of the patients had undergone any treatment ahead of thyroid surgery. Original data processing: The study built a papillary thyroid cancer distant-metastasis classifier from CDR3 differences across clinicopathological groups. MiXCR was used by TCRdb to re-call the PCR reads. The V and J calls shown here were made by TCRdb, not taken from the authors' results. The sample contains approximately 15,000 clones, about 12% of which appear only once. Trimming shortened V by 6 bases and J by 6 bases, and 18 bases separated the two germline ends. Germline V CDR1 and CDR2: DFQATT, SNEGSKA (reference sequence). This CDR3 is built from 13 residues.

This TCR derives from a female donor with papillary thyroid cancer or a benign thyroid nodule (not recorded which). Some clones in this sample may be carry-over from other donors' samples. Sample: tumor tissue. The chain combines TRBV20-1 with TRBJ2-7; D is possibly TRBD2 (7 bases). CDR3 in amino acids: CSATAGGGAEQYF. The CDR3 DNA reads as TGCAGTGCCACCGCTGGGGGGGGGGCCGAGCAGTACTTC.